This TCR beta chain emerged from a study of cytomegalovirus exposure and HLA in healthy donors. The donors comprised healthy bone marrow donors. The PCR made use of 60 Vbeta and 13 Jbeta primers. Method: immunoSEQ multiplex PCR; TCRdb's copy keeps in-frame clones and lacks some. Here the sample spans roughly 230,000 clones, around 90% being singletons. The CDR3 is 15 amino acids. Germline V gene data show CDR1 as SEHNR and CDR2 as FQNEAQ (reference sequence). V was pared by 5 bases and J by 5 bases, with 11 bases of the junction left unmatched. The sample was PBMCs. The chain is built from TRBV7-9 and TRBJ2-7; TRBD2 matches at 8 bases. The TCR sequence derives from a girl aged 2 to 9 in good health and CMV-seronegative. DNA for the CDR3: TGTGCCAGCAGCACTATAGCGGGAAGGATCCACGAGCAGTACTTC. Translating it yields CASSTIAGRIHEQYF. Full variable domain (outside the CDR3, taken from reference TRBV7-9 and TRBJ2-7): DTGVSQNPRHKITKRGQNVTFRCDPISEHNRLYWYRQTLGQGPEFLTYFQNEAQLEKSRLLSDRFSAERPKGSFSTLEIQRTEQGDSAMYLCASSTIAGRIHEQYFGPGTRLTVT.